This T cell receptor beta chain was obtained from a study of T cells after yellow fever vaccination. Broader study findings: Repertoires sorted by FACS could include abundant clonotypes that are contaminants from the bulk population.

TCRdb re-called the 5' RACE reads with MiXCR, one entry per CDR3 protein. The sample yields about 350,000 distinct CDR3 sequences, 8.1% seen once. In this sample, this clonotype turned up a few times. Its antigen is unidentified. Looked up from germline, CDR1 is MNHEY and CDR2 is SVGAGI. This CDR3 is 16 amino acids long. V was pared by 4 bases and J by 0 bases, with 5 bases of the junction left unmatched. The receptor was isolated from a man aged 18 to 29 who received the YFV17D yellow fever vaccine. The V and J genes are TRBV6-5 and TRBJ2-1; 8 nucleotides line up with TRBD1. The sample was PBMCs, taken more than 35 days after the first yellow fever vaccination. The CDR3 coding sequence is TGTGCCAGCAGTTGGCCTGGACAGGGCTCCTACAATGAGCAGTTCTTC. Its protein is CASSWPGQGSYNEQFF.